What follows are 14 T cell receptor beta chains derived from one specimen sequenced in a study of T-cell reconstitution after alpha-beta-depleted transplantation in children. Preparing the TCRbeta library involved the use of unique molecular identifiers. TCRdb re-called the PCR reads with MiXCR, one entry per CDR3 protein. The data contain 300,000 to 350,000 distinct CDR3 sequences, approximately 23% of them singletons. The specimen comprised PBMCs, mostly from graft donor cells, sampled 180 days after TCRalphabeta/CD19-depleted stem cell transplant. The origin of the receptors is a male patient between 5 and 17 years old who had a stem cell transplant for acute lymphoblastic leukemia, so the T cells may come from the graft donor.

The chain carries TRBV6-1 and TRBJ2-5, with TRBD2 as a possible D gene (6 bases). The germline V gene has CDR1 MNHNS and CDR2 SASEGT. Trimming stripped 4 bases from V and 5 bases from J, with 8 bases between. The CDR3 loop spans 12 amino acids. CDR3 nucleotides: TGTGCCAGCAGTGCGGAGGGGGAGACCCAGTACTTC. Its protein product is CASSAEGETQYF.

The V call is TRBV12-3 or TRBV12-4, the J call TRBJ2-1; D possibly corresponds to TRBD1 (7 bases). CDR3 length: 16 amino acids. The V and J ends lost 6 bases and 3 bases respectively, with 18 bases between them. CDR3 in DNA: TGTGCCAGCAGGGAAGTTGCAGGGGGGTTCTACAATGAGCAGTTCTTC. Protein sequence: CASREVAGGFYNEQFF.

Comments on this clonotype: One junction end disagrees with the germline gene, perhaps due to a read error. The chain carries TRBV11-2 and TRBJ2-7; the D is unclear. CDR1 and CDR2 from the germline V gene are SGHAT and FQNNGV. This CDR3 is built from 14 residues. The CDR3 nucleotides are TGTGCCAGCAGCCCCCTCAGTTGCCCCTACGAGCTGTACTTC. It codes for CASSPLSCPYELYF.

This clonotype was recorded a few times. The chain links TRBV20-1 to TRBJ2-7; D unclear. Germline V CDR1 and CDR2: DFQATT, SNEGSKA (reference sequence). The CDR3 sequence is 13 residues long. Trimming took 3 bases from V and 3 from J, leaving 12 bases between them. The CDR3 nucleotides read TGCAGTGCTAGCCGGGCCTTGGGCTACGAGCAGTACTTC. This encodes CSASRALGYEQYF.

This clonotype showed up just a few times. The V gene is TRBV5-1, the J gene TRBJ2-2; 9 nucleotides line up with TRBD2. With 4 bases clipped from V and 5 bases from J, the junction kept 6 bases outside the gene matches. CDR1 is SGHRS, CDR2 YFSETQ, per germline. This CDR3 comprises 15 residues. DNA of the CDR3: TGCGCCAGCAGCAGACTAGCGGTAGAAACCGGGGAGCTGTTTTTT. Amino acid sequence: CASSRLAVETGELFF.

The chain has TRBV7-8 and TRBJ2-3, with TRBD2 matching over 7 bases. This CDR3 is built from 15 residues. Germline-derived CDR1 and CDR2 are SGHVS and FQNEAQ. Trimming removed 5 bases from V and 3 bases from J; junction bases left unmatched: 8. The CDR3, as DNA: TGTGCCAGCAGCGTCGCGGGACTAAGAACAGATACGCAGTATTTT. Translated: CASSVAGLRTDTQYF.

In its sample, this clonotype was seen many times. J is TRBJ2-2 and V is TRBV4-2, with 16 bases identical to TRBD2. Trimming removed 4 bases from V and 6 bases from J; junction bases left unmatched: 11. This CDR3 region has 19 residues. The germline V gene has CDR1 LGHNA and CDR2 YNFKEQ. CDR3 in amino acids: CASSPKIGTSGRAAGELFF. CDR3 coding DNA: TGTGCCAGCAGCCCTAAAATCGGGACTAGCGGGAGGGCGGCCGGGGAGCTGTTTTTT.

The chain uses TRBV12-3 or TRBV12-4 and TRBJ2-1; D is unresolved. The CDR3 has 15 residues. V shed 3 bases and J shed 4 bases, with 13 bases lying between them. CDR3 DNA: TGTGCCAGCAGTTTCTCACAAACACTTTACAATGAGCAGTTCTTC. It codes for CASSFSQTLYNEQFF.

The gene calls are TRBV7-9 and TRBJ2-1; 11 bases align to TRBD2. Germline values: CDR1 SEHNR, CDR2 FQNEAQ (reference sequence). The CDR3 totals 15 residues. Germline trimming cut 5 bases from V and 6 bases from J; bases unmatched to any gene: 6. The CDR3 sequence: CASSLGTSGVNEQFF. Written as DNA, the CDR3 is TGTGCCAGCAGCCTCGGGACTAGCGGAGTCAATGAGCAGTTCTTC.

V and J are TRBV3-1 and TRBJ2-2; tentative D call: TRBD2 (6 bases). Deletions cut 1 base from V and 4 bases from J, with 10 bases between. CDR3 length: 15 amino acids. Per germline, CDR1 LGHDT and CDR2 YNNKEL (reference sequence). The CDR3 loop is CASSQVFSGTGELFF. The CDR3 region has the DNA TGTGCCAGCAGCCAAGTTTTTAGCGGCACCGGGGAGCTGTTTTTT.

This rearrangement joins TRBV5-4 to TRBJ2-6; no clear D. V lost 1 base and J 5 bases, leaving 19 bases between the germline ends. The CDR3 extends over 18 amino acids. Germline loops: CDR1 SGHNT, CDR2 YYREEE (reference sequence). The CDR3 bases are TGTGCCAGCAGCTTGTCCGGTGAGGTGTCGCCAAGGGCCAACGTCCTGACTTTC. As protein: CASSLSGEVSPRANVLTF.

This clonotype was counted only a few times. The chain uses TRBV12-3 or TRBV12-4 and TRBJ2-7; D uncertain. The V end was cut by 5 bases, the J end by 1 base, with 12 bases between. The CDR3 loop spans 14 amino acids. The CDR3 bases are TGTGCCAGCAGTCCTCAGGTCGCGTCCTACGAGCAGTACTTC. This translates into CASSPQVASYEQYF.

This clonotype was detected only a few times. The V call is TRBV27, the J call TRBJ2-7; weak D call: TRBD2 (5 bases). The CDR3 consists of 16 residues. Per the germline V gene, CDR1 is MNHEY and CDR2 is SMNVEV (reference sequence). V was pared by 5 bases and J by 0 bases, with 17 bases between. The CDR3 loop is CASSKMQGSGSYEQYF. CDR3 bases: TGTGCCAGCAGTAAAATGCAAGGGAGCGGCTCCTACGAGCAGTACTTC.

This clonotype was observed at least ten times. The chain employs TRBV7-9 and TRBJ1-5, with no clear D. V lost 4 bases and J lost 3, with 16 bases in between. The length of the CDR3 is 16 residues. The germline CDR1 and CDR2 sequences are SEHNR and FQNEAQ (reference sequence). In DNA, the CDR3 is TGTGCCAGCAGCTCATATGGGCCGGGCTACAATCAGCCCCAGCATTTT. Translating gives CASSSYGPGYNQPQHF.